These T cell receptor beta chains were read from a single sample in a study of T cells of healthy individuals. Via MiXCR, TCRdb re-called the 5' RACE reads, giving one row per CDR3 protein. This table holds tens of thousands of distinct CDR3 sequences, under 15% found once. The receptors were sampled from a human donor in good health. Both conserved end residues are trimmed from each CDR3. A D gene is named only where the DNA matches it firmly. The listing skips clone size in some rows; elsewhere it reads once, few, many or a size class.

d_gene | j_gene | v_gene | abundance | CDR3aa
TRBD2 | TRBJ2-7 | TRBV5-4 | many | ASSFSGSGDSEQY
TRBD1 | TRBJ2-1 | TRBV11-2 | many | ASSSLLDRRSNNEQF
. | TRBJ2-3 | TRBV7-9 | few | ASSAGVVTDTQY
. | TRBJ2-1 | TRBV12-3/TRBV12-4 | . | ASSPRGAGRSYNEQF
. | TRBJ2-3 | TRBV7-7 | . | ASSLLLNTDTQY
. | TRBJ2-1 | TRBV4-3 | many | ASSQGDGGPYNEQF
. | TRBJ2-2 | TRBV5-1 | many | ASSPRGGLGGANTGELF
. | TRBJ1-6 | TRBV7-2 | many | ASSLGGNDSPLH
TRBD1 | TRBJ2-3 | TRBV2 | many | ASSRTGKGADTQY
. | TRBJ2-7 | TRBV29-1 | many | SVEASGPYEQY
TRBD1 | TRBJ2-1 | TRBV20-1 | many | SAWTGATIDNEQF
. | TRBJ1-1 | TRBV3-1 | many | ASSQDREGGAM
. | TRBJ1-1 | TRBV10-3 | . | AIKTGGEFTEAF
. | TRBJ2-6 | TRBV9 | . | ASSPAPIGGAGANVLT
TRBD1 | TRBJ2-5 | TRBV5-1 | . | ASSSGQGATILKETQY
TRBD1 | TRBJ2-3 | TRBV2 | many | ASRQGSDTQY
TRBD1 | TRBJ1-5 | TRBV6-6 | few | ASSYAGQGVYSNQPQH
TRBD2 | TRBJ2-5 | TRBV2 | . | ASRSGGARETQY
TRBD2 | TRBJ2-1 | TRBV11-2 | . | ASSLDATSGVSYNEQF
. | TRBJ2-7 | TRBV12-3/TRBV12-4 | many | ASSLGLASTYEQY
TRBD2 | TRBJ2-2 | TRBV7-2 | . | ASSALAGFTGELF
. | TRBJ1-2 | TRBV7-9 | many | ASGHYVEMNYGYT
. | TRBJ2-3 | TRBV4-3 | many | ASSQDRGSTDTQY
. | TRBJ1-1 | TRBV30 | . | AWSRQGNTEAF
. | TRBJ1-1 | TRBV25-1 | . | ASSEWGWGEAF
. | TRBJ2-7 | TRBV6-2/TRBV6-3 | many | ASSQFVYEQY
. | TRBJ2-6 | TRBV21-1 | . | ASSKKRDGGANVLT
TRBD1 | TRBJ1-3 | TRBV20-1 | . | SARWDSHSGNTIY
TRBD2 | TRBJ2-7 | TRBV5-4 | many | ASSAGGAGGPVEQY
. | TRBJ2-4 | TRBV12-2 | . | ASRLSGTGLLAKNIQY
TRBD1 | TRBJ1-6 | TRBV4-3 | many | ASSPGQGVSPLH
. | TRBJ1-4 | TRBV29-1 | many | SVRGQANNEKLF
. | TRBJ2-3 | TRBV11-3 | many | ASSQGLFTDTQY
. | TRBJ1-5 | TRBV30 | . | AWSKAQSNQPQH
. | TRBJ2-3 | TRBV6-5 | many | ASSYSGLDTDTQY
. | TRBJ2-3 | TRBV29-1 | . | SARSNREPDTQY
. | TRBJ2-1 | TRBV7-2 | many | ASSLSTRMLGGNEQF
. | TRBJ2-1 | TRBV12-5 | many | ASGTAGTSYNEQF
. | TRBJ1-6 | TRBV27 | many | ASSLSSRGRLGNSPLH
. | TRBJ2-7 | TRBV6-2/TRBV6-3 | . | ASLRDSLSYNYEQY